These 8 T cell receptor beta chains came from one sample sequenced in a study of blood T cell repertoires in COVID-19. Method: immunoSEQ multiplex PCR; TCRdb's copy keeps in-frame clones and lacks some. The sample holds about 97,000 clones, roughly 90% seen once. The sample comprised peripheral blood. These TCRs come from a woman between 45 and 65 years old with COVID-19, enrolled during active disease.

This chain joins TRBV7-2 and TRBJ2-7, with 9 bases aligning to TRBD2. The V gene's germline CDR1 is SGHTA and CDR2 FQGNSA. The CDR3 length is 15 residues. Germline trimming cut 3 bases from V and 0 bases from J; bases unmatched to any gene: 3. CDR3 residues: CASSFSGGSSYEQYF. In DNA form, the CDR3 reads TGTGCCAGCAGCTTTAGCGGGGGCAGCTCCTACGAGCAGTACTTC.

V usage is TRBV3-1 (or the pseudogene TRBV3-2) and J usage is TRBJ2-3; D might be TRBD2 (5 bases). The CDR3 sequence is 13 residues long. Germline lookup yields CDR1 LGHDT and CDR2 YNNKEL (reference sequence). V dropped 1 base and J dropped 5 bases, with 7 bases sitting between them. CDR3 region: CASSQGGEDTQYF. The CDR3 nucleotides read TGTGCCAGCAGCCAAGGGGGAGAAGATACGCAGTATTTT.

The chain is built from TRBV15 and TRBJ2-3; perhaps TRBD2 as D (6 bases). The CDR3 has 14 residues. Germline V gene data show CDR1 as LNHNV and CDR2 as YYDKDF (reference sequence). With 8 bases removed from V and 0 bases from J, the gap between germline ends came to 12 bases. The CDR3 spells CATGGGASTDTQYF. CDR3 sequence (DNA): TGTGCCACCGGCGGCGGGGCTAGCACAGATACGCAGTATTTT.

The chain is built from TRBV5-1 and TRBJ2-1, with TRBD1 matching 9 bases. The ends lost 3 bases at V and 4 bases at J; junction bases unmatched: 5. The CDR3 spans 15 residues. The germline CDR1 and CDR2 sequences are SGHRS and YFSETQ. The CDR3 loop is CASSSGTGIYNEQFF. The CDR3 DNA sequence: TGCGCCAGCAGCTCCGGGACAGGGATTTACAATGAGCAGTTCTTC.

V usage is TRBV21-1 and J usage is TRBJ2-1; the DNA was not used to check the table's D call, TRBD2. TRBV21-1 corresponds to a pseudogene. The CDR3 sequence is 15 residues long. The CDR3: CASTSDGSSYNEQFF. CDR3 nucleotide sequence: TGTGCCAGCACTTCGGACGGGAGCTCCTACAATGAGCAGTTCTTC.

The chain carries TRBV7-2 and TRBJ2-1; 10 nucleotides align to TRBD2. The CDR3 runs 17 residues. In germline, CDR1 is SGHTA, CDR2 FQGNSA. Trimming at V came to 5 bases and at J to 0 bases, leaving 7 bases not matched to a gene. The CDR3 region has the DNA TGTGCCAGCAGCCTCCCTAGCGGGGGAACCTCCTACAATGAGCAGTTCTTC. Its translation: CASSLPSGGTSYNEQFF.

The chain is built from TRBV28 and TRBJ1-2; D unresolved. V was shortened by 1 base and J by 2 bases, with 11 bases between the two germline ends. This CDR3 region has 15 residues. CDR1 MDHEN and CDR2 SYDVKM come from the germline V gene. The CDR3 region has the DNA TGTGCCAGCAGTTTATCCGAGTCCCACAACTATGGCTACACCTTC. Its protein is CASSLSESHNYGYTF.

The CDR3 reads CASSTPSGGPTGELFF. DNA for the CDR3: TGTGCCAGCAGCACACCTAGCGGGGGGCCGACCGGGGAGCTGTTTTTT. The chain recombines TRBV11-2 with TRBJ2-2; 11 positions agree with TRBD2. CDR1 and CDR2 from the germline V gene are SGHAT and FQNNGV. V shed 5 bases, J shed 5 bases, and the junction held 7 bases outside the gene matches. The CDR3 covers 16 residues.